These T cell receptor beta chains were read from a single sample in a study of graft-versus-host responses after intestinal transplantation. These receptors lack a known antigen. Libraries were prepared by immunoSEQ multiplex PCR; TCRdb keeps only in-frame clonotypes and omits some of them. The sample records over 100,000 clones, more than 75% being singletons. Sequenced here: unstimulated CD4+ T cells sorted from spleen or lymph node cells, sampled before intestinal transplant. The source is a human donor who received an intestinal transplant. Both conserved end residues are part of each CDR3. A D gene is named only where the DNA matches it firmly. Not every row has a clone size; where given, it reads once, few, many or a size class.

few | TRBJ1-6 | NA | TRBV27 | TGTGCCAGCAGGATACAGGGAAGCGGCGGCTATTCACCCCTCCACTTT | CASRIQGSGGYSPLHF
once | TRBJ1-2 | TRBD1 | TRBV5-1 | TGCGCCAGCAGCCCTCTTGGGTCCCTATTTTCCGGGACAGGGTCGAACTATGGCTACACCTTC | CASSPLGSLFSGTGSNYGYTF
NA | TRBJ2-3 | NA | TRBV29-1 | TGCAGCGTGGCCGGGGCGGGGCTAGGGGCAGATACGCAGTATTTT | CSVAGAGLGADTQYF
NA | TRBJ1-3 | NA | TRBV5-1 | TGCGCCAGCAGCTTGGGTGGCCACTCTGGAAACACCATATATTTT | CASSLGGHSGNTIYF
NA | TRBJ2-5 | NA | TRBV5-1 | TGCGCCGGCAGCTTGCCACCCAAAGAGACCCAGTACTTC | CAGSLPPKETQYF
NA | TRBJ2-3 | NA | TRBV19 | TGTGCCAGTAGTATTTCGGTTAGCACAGATACGCAGTATTTT | CASSISVSTDTQYF
NA | TRBJ2-7 | NA | TRBV18 | TGTGCCAGCTCTAAAGGGCTGGTGGACGAGCAGTACTTC | CASSKGLVDEQYF
NA | TRBJ2-7 | NA | TRBV18 | TGTGCCAGCTCACCACGAGGAACGAGCTACGAGCAGTACTTC | CASSPRGTSYEQYF
NA | TRBJ1-2 | TRBD1 | TRBV6-5 | TGTGCCAGCAACCATGGACAGGGAATCTATGGCTACACCTTC | CASNHGQGIYGYTF
once | TRBJ2-2 | NA | TRBV10-3 | TGTGCCATCAGGGGACGGATGAACACCGGGGAGCTGTTTTTT | CAIRGRMNTGELFF
few | TRBJ2-2 | NA | TRBV5-1 | TGCGCCAGCAGCTTGACACTTAACACCGGGGAGCTGTTTTTT | CASSLTLNTGELFF
NA | TRBJ1-2 | TRBD1 | TRBV6-1 | TGTGCCAGCAGTGACCCCGGGACAGTATATGGCTACACCTTC | CASSDPGTVYGYTF
NA | TRBJ1-5 | NA | TRBV6-6 | TGTGCCAGCAGCCCTCGGGGTAGGGTCGTTAATCAGCCCCAGCATTTT | CASSPRGRVVNQPQHF
once | TRBJ2-5 | TRBD2 | TRBV19 | TGTGCCAGTAGTGTTGGACTAGCGGGAGGACCATTACGAGAGACCCAGTACTTC | CASSVGLAGGPLRETQYF
NA | TRBJ2-3 | NA | TRBV5-1 | TGCGCCAGCAGCTTGGCCGTCGGGAGAAGCACAGATACGCAGTATTTT | CASSLAVGRSTDTQYF
NA | TRBJ2-1 | NA | TRBV7-3 | TGTGCCAGCAGCGGAGTCGCTGGGAATGAGCAGTTCTTC | CASSGVAGNEQFF
NA | TRBJ2-1 | NA | TRBV6-1 | TGTGCCAGCAGTGATAATCAGGTTTACAATGAGCAGTTCTTC | CASSDNQVYNEQFF
NA | TRBJ2-7 | TRBD2 | TRBV5-1 | TGCGCCAGCAGCTTGGGGAGCGGGGGAACCTACGAGCAGTACTTC | CASSLGSGGTYEQYF